A single sample is the source of the 8 T cell receptor beta chains below, sequenced in a study of vaccination and CD4 T cells after COVID-19. At the Johns Hopkins FTIC core, DNA taken from cultured CD4+ T cells was sequenced by way of the Oncomine TCR Beta short-read assay. TCRdb processed the PCR reads anew with MiXCR; each CDR3 protein has one entry. Of 15,000 to 20,000 distinct CDR3 sequences detected, approximately 70% appear once; the ten largest clones hold 5.5% to 7%. Described treatment: approximately nine-day PBMC culture with coronavirus spike peptide pools or control peptides (ViraFEST assay). These TCRs' antigens remain unknown. The sample was CD4+ T cells from blood, cultured in vitro. The receptors originated from a human donor who had recovered from COVID-19.

V gene TRBV20-1 combines with J gene TRBJ2-4, with D tentatively TRBD1 (6 bases). Germline CDR1 DFQATT, CDR2 SNEGSKA (reference sequence). V lost 6 bases and J 6 bases, leaving 21 bases between the germline ends. This CDR3 comprises 15 residues. The CDR3 protein is CSAPISGARGNIQYF. CDR3 sequence (DNA): TGCAGTGCCCCAATCTCAGGGGCTAGGGGAAACATTCAGTACTTC.

This chain links TRBV7-9 with TRBJ1-4; 7 nucleotides agree with TRBD1. With 6 bases clipped from V and 10 bases from J, the junction kept 14 bases outside the gene matches. Germline values: CDR1 SEHNR, CDR2 FQNEAQ (reference sequence). The CDR3 runs to 15 residues. CDR3 bases: TGTGCCAGCAGATCAGCGGGAGGACAGGTGGGAAAACTGTTTTTT. Protein product: CASRSAGGQVGKLFF.

This chain links TRBV18 with TRBJ1-1, with 7 bases lining up with TRBD1. The CDR3 sequence is 15 residues long. Trimming removed 1 base from V and 0 bases from J; junction bases left unmatched: 2. Germline values: CDR1 KGHSH, CDR2 LQKENI. CDR3 region: CASSPQGALNTEAFF. The CDR3 region has the DNA TGTGCCAGCTCACCACAGGGGGCCCTGAACACTGAAGCTTTCTTT.

The chain has TRBV19 and TRBJ2-5, with D perhaps matching TRBD1 or TRBD2 (5 bases each). Germline V gene data show CDR1 as LNHDA and CDR2 as SQIVND (reference sequence). V shed 6 bases and J shed 2 bases, with 13 bases lying between them. The CDR3 runs 14 residues. This CDR3 reads CASSIRDGQETQYF. CDR3 sequence (DNA): TGTGCCAGTAGCATCCGGGACGGACAAGAGACCCAGTACTTC.

The chain links TRBV7-6 to TRBJ1-6; no firm D call. Trimming shortened V by 0 bases and J by 6 bases, and 9 bases separated the two germline ends. The CDR3 length is 15 residues. The germline CDR1 and CDR2 sequences are SGHVS and FNYEAQ. CDR3 region: CASSLAVTTNSPLHF. The CDR3 DNA reads as TGTGCCAGCAGCTTAGCTGTCACAACTAATTCACCCCTCCACTTT.

V is TRBV6-1 and J is TRBJ1-2; D call uncertain. The V and J ends lost 5 bases and 1 base respectively, with 11 bases between them. In germline, CDR1 is MNHNS, CDR2 SASEGT. The CDR3 loop spans 14 amino acids. DNA of the CDR3: TGTGCCAGCAGTCCGGGCATAAGTAACTATGGCTACACCTTC. This encodes CASSPGISNYGYTF.

The rearrangement uses TRBV2 and TRBJ2-7; TRBD2 matches 7 bases. Trimming cost V 3 bases and J 1 base; bases outside gene matches: 6. CDR1 is SNHLY, CDR2 FYNNEI, per germline. The CDR3 totals 15 residues. The CDR3 is CASSDRRELSYEQYF. The CDR3 nucleotides are TGTGCCAGCAGTGACCGGCGGGAGCTTTCCTACGAGCAGTACTTC.

This clonotype has a handful of counts. This chain connects TRBV19 to TRBJ1-1; no firm D call. Trimming pared 7 bases from V and 1 base from J, leaving 7 bases between. This CDR3 region has 12 residues. Germline V gene lookup returns CDR1 LNHDA and CDR2 SQIVND (reference sequence). CDR3 residues: CASNLGNTEAFF. Written as DNA, the CDR3 is TGTGCCAGTAATTTGGGGAACACTGAAGCTTTCTTT.